Sequencing of this T cell receptor (beta chain) was carried out in a study of identical twins. The sample holds one count of this clonotype. TCRdb used MiXCR to reprocess the 5' RACE reads, holding one entry per CDR3 protein. Here the sample spans some 690,000 distinct CDR3 sequences, 21% being singletons. V lost 6 bases to trimming and J lost 4 bases; unmatched junction nucleotides: 17. The CDR3 is 17 amino acids. CDR1 and CDR2 from the germline V gene are LGHDT and YNNKEL (reference sequence). This sample was shared with a second study, whose subject was T cells expressing NK-cell markers.

The sequence was collected from a woman aged 18-30 years in good health. The gene calls are TRBV3-1 and TRBJ1-1; 7 bases map to TRBD1. The sequencing sample was made of PBMCs. The CDR3 DNA follows: TGTGCCAGCAGTCCAAGAGGTGGCGACCAGGGGGGCACTGAAGCTTTCTTT. Amino acid sequence: CASSPRGGDQGGTEAFF.